This T cell receptor (beta chain) was sequenced during a study of T cell repertoires in cytomegalovirus infection. Study-level information: Researchers turned to recently identified HLA-C-restricted CMV epitopes as well as well-studied HLA-B-restricted ones. CMV infection plus the matching HLA type was flagged by public TCR beta signatures.

Each CDR3 protein is one row after TCRdb ran MiXCR on the reads. Among about 900,000 distinct CDR3 sequences listed, around 32% were seen once. Trimming left V 3 bases short and J 4 bases short, with 12 bases between. The CDR3 consists of 14 residues. Germline CDR1 reads MNHNS; CDR2 reads SASEGT. Comments on this clonotype: Its specificity is not known.

Points from the study as a whole: The ex vivo response was dominated by HLA-C-restricted CMV-specific TCR beta clonotypes.

The V and J genes are TRBV6-1 and TRBJ1-1, with D tentatively TRBD1 (5 bases). This material consisted of cultured CD8+ T cells from PBMCs, taken from culture after CMV antigen stimulation. The receptor was derived from a human donor in good health (CMV status not recorded). Some clones in this sample may be carry-over from other donors' samples. The CDR3 coding sequence is TGTGCCAGCAGTGACGAGGGGAAGGGCACTGAAGCTTTCTTT. Its translation: CASSDEGKGTEAFF.